This T cell receptor beta chain was captured in a study of T cells in Graves' hyperthyroidism and ophthalmopathy. CDR3 length: 14 residues. Germline V lookup: CDR1 SQVTM, CDR2 ANQGSEA. After removal of 6 bases from V and 0 bases from J, the junction contained 8 bases not matched to a gene. Points on this clonotype: Its antigen is currently unknown.

General study results and limits: Model predictions of ophthalmopathy came a median 6.5 months before onset. Ophthalmopathy stood apart from stable hyperthyroidism in a 13 V-J model.

RNA transcripts gave rise to amplified TCR beta CDR3 regions. HTBI primers were the set used in a first-round RT-PCR of the TCR CDR3. A single record per CDR3 protein comes from TCRdb applying MiXCR to the multiplex PCR reads. There are 600,000 or so distinct CDR3 sequences in the sample; just over 45% occur only once, and 8% to 8.5% lies in the top ten. The patients, who ranged from 18 to 65 in age, presented with newly diagnosed hyperthyroidism lasting under 2 months. The chain uses TRBV29-1 and TRBJ2-7; TRBD1 matches at 7 bases. The clonotype was recovered from a woman between 18 and 29 years old with Graves' hyperthyroidism. Source material: peripheral blood or thyroid tissue (not recorded which). CDR3 sequence (DNA): TGCAGCGTAGAGGACAGGCCGAGCTCCTACGAGCAGTACTTC. It yields the protein CSVEDRPSSYEQYF.